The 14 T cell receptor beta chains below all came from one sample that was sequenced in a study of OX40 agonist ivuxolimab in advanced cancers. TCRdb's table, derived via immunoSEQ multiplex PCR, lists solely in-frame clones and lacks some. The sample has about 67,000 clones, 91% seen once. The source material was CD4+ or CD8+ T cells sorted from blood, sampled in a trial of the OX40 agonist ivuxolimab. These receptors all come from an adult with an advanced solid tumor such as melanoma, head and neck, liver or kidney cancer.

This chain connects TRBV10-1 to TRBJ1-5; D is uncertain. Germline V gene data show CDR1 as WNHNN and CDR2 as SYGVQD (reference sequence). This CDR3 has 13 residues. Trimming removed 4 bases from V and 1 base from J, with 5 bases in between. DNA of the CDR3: TGCGCCAGCAGTGGAGGGAGCAATCAGCCCCAGCATTTT. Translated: CASSGGSNQPQHF.

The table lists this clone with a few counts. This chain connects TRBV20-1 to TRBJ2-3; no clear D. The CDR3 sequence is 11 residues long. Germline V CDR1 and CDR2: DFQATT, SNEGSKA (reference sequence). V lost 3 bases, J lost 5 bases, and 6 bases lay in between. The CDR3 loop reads CSASNEDTQYF. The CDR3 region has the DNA TGCAGTGCTAGTAACGAAGATACGCAGTATTTT.

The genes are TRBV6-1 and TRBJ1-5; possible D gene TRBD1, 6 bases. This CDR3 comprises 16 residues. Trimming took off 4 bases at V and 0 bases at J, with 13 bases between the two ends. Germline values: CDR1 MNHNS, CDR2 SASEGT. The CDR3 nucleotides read TGTGCCAGCAGTGCATCAGGACAGTATAGCAATCAGCCCCAGCATTTT. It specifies CASSASGQYSNQPQHF.

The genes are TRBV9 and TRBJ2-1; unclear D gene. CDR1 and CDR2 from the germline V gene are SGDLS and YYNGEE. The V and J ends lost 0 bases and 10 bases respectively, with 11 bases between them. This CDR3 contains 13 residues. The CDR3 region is CASSVAEAREQFF. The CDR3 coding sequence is TGTGCCAGCAGCGTAGCTGAGGCGCGGGAGCAGTTCTTC.

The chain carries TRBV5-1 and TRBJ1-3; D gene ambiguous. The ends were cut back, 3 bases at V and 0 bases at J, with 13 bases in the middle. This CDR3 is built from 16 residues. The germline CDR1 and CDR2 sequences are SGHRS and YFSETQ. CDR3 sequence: CASSSAGVNSGNTIYF. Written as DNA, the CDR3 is TGCGCCAGCAGCTCCGCCGGGGTCAACTCTGGAAACACCATATATTTT.

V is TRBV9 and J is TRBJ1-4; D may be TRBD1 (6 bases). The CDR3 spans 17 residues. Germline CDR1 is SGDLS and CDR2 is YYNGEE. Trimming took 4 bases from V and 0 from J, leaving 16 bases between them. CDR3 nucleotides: TGTGCCAGCAGCCTCCTCGGACAGCAAGCAACTAATGAAAAACTGTTTTTT. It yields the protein CASSLLGQQATNEKLFF. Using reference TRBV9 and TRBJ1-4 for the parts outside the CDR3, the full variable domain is DSGVTQTPKHLITATGQRVTLRCSPRSGDLSVYWYQQSLDQGLQFLIQYYNGEERAKGNILERFSAQQFPDLHSELNLSSLELGDSALYFCASSLLGQQATNEKLFFGSGTQLSVL.

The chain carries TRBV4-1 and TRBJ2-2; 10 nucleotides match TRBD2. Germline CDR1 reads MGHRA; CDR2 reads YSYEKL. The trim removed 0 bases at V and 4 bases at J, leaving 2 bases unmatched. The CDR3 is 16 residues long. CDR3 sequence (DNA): TGCGCCAGCAGCCAAGAACTAGCGGGAATCACCGGGGAGCTGTTTTTT. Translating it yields CASSQELAGITGELFF.

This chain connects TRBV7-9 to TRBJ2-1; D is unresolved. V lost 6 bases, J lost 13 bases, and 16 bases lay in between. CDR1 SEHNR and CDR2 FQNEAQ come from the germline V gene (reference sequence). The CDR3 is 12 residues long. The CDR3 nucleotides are TGTGCCAGCAGGACAAACGTGGCCCGCCAGTTCTTC. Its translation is CASRTNVARQFF.

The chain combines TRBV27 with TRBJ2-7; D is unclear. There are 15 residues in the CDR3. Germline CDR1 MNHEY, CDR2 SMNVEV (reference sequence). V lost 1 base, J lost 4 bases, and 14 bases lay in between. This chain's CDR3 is CASSLFLGRVYEQYF. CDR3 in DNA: TGTGCCAGCAGTTTATTCCTGGGCCGGGTTTACGAGCAGTACTTC.

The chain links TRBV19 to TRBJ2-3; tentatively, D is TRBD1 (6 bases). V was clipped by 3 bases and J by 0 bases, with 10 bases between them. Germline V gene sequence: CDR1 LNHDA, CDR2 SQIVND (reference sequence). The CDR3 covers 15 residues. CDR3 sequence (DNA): TGTGCCAGTAGTATTATAAGGGGGAGCACAGATACGCAGTATTTT. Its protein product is CASSIIRGSTDTQYF.

The CDR3 DNA reads as TGTGCCAGCAGCTTGGAGGCGGGGGCGGTCTACGAGCAGTACTTC. Encoded protein: CASSLEAGAVYEQYF. The chain couples TRBV5-5 to TRBJ2-7; TRBD2 might be the D (7 bases). This CDR3 is 15 amino acids long. V was clipped by 0 bases and J by 3 bases, with 13 bases between them. Germline-derived CDR1 and CDR2 are SGHKS and YYEKEE (reference sequence).

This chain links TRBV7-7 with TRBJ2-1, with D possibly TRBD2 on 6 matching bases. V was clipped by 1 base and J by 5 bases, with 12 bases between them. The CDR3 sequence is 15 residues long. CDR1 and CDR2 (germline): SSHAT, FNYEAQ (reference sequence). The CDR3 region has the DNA TGTGCCAGCAGCTTAGGTCTAGCGTATGACAATGAGCAGTTCTTC. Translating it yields CASSLGLAYDNEQFF.

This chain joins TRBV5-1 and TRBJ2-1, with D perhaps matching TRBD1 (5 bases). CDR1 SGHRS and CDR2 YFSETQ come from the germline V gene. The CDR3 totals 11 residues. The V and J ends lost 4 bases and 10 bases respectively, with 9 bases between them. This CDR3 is CASSPDTEQFF. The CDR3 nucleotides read TGCGCCAGCAGCCCGGACACCGAGCAGTTCTTC.

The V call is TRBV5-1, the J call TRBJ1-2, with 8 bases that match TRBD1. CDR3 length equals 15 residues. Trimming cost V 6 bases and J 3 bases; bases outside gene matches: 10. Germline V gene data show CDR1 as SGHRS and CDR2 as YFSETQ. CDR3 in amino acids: CASTRGTGAHYGYTF. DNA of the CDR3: TGCGCCAGCACGCGAGGGACAGGAGCACACTATGGCTACACCTTC. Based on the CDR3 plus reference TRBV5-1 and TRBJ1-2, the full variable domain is KAGVTQTPRYLIKTRGQQVTLSCSPISGHRSVSWYQQTPGQGLQFLFEYFSETQRNKGNFPGRFSGRQFSNSRSEMNVSTLELGDSALYLCASTRGTGAHYGYTFGSGTRLTVV.